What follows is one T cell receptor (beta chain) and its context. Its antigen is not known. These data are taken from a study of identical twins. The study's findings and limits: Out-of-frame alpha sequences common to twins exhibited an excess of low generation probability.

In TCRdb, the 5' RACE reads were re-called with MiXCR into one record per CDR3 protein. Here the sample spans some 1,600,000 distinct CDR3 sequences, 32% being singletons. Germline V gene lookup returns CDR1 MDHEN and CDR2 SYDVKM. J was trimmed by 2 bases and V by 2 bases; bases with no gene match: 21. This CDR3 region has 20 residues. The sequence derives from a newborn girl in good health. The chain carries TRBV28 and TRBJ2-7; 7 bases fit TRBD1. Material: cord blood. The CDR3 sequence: CASSLGVGLGGGSNPYEQYF. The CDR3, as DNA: TGTGCCAGCAGTTTAGGGGTAGGTTTAGGGGGCGGATCCAATCCCTACGAGCAGTACTTC.